Shown below are 7 T cell receptor beta chains from a single sample sequenced in a study of response to subunit inactivated influenza vaccine. MiXCR was run by TCRdb on the RT-PCR reads, yielding one entry per CDR3 protein. The table includes 500,000 or so distinct CDR3 sequences, approximately 15% detected once. The source was CD4+ T cells sorted from PBMCs, collected about 24 months after vaccination. The receptors come from a man aged 50-75 years who received an inactivated influenza vaccine.

The J gene is TRBJ2-7, the V gene TRBV12-3 or TRBV12-4; D gene uncertain. The CDR3 has 14 residues. Trimming removed 1 base from V and 1 base from J, with 8 bases in between. The CDR3 region is CASSLGQQSYEQYF. The CDR3 bases are TGTGCCAGCAGTTTAGGGCAGCAATCCTACGAGCAGTACTTC.

This rearrangement joins TRBV6-5 to TRBJ2-3; D is ambiguous. Germline CDR1 reads MNHEY; CDR2 reads SVGAGI. The CDR3 consists of 12 residues. Trimming removed 5 bases at V and 5 bases at J, with 8 bases between. The CDR3, as DNA: TGTGCCAGCAGTACCCCTTTAGATACGCAGTATTTT. Translation gives CASSTPLDTQYF.

The chain carries TRBV20-1 and TRBJ2-7; D is unclear. Trimming pared 3 bases from V and 6 bases from J, leaving 18 bases between. CDR3 size: 14 residues. Germline values: CDR1 DFQATT, CDR2 SNEGSKA (reference sequence). For the CDR3, the DNA is TGCAGTGCTAGCTTCCTAAGAAAAGGCTTCGAGCAGTACTTC. Translating it yields CSASFLRKGFEQYF.

The sample holds a few counts of this clonotype. CDR3 in amino acids: CSASDRAGGFYNEQFF. CDR3 coding DNA: TGCAGTGCTAGTGACCGAGCGGGGGGGTTCTACAATGAGCAGTTCTTC. The J gene is TRBJ2-1, the V gene TRBV20-1; 10 positions match TRBD2. Germline loops: CDR1 DFQATT, CDR2 SNEGSKA (reference sequence). This CDR3 spans 16 amino acids. The V and J ends lost 3 bases and 3 bases, in that order; junction bases with no gene match: 8.

This clonotype appeared a few times. V gene TRBV28 combines with J gene TRBJ1-2; no definite D call. Trimming stripped 2 bases from V and 0 bases from J, with 7 bases between. This CDR3 contains 14 residues. CDR1 is MDHEN, CDR2 SYDVKM, per germline. Here the CDR3 DNA reads TGTGCCAGCAGTTTAGAGCAGCCTAACTATGGCTACACCTTC. Amino acid sequence: CASSLEQPNYGYTF.

The V call is TRBV27, the J call TRBJ2-3, with 7 bases fitting TRBD1. Germline assignment: CDR1 MNHEY and CDR2 SMNVEV (reference sequence). V lost 2 bases and J lost 0; bases outside the gene matches: 8. The CDR3 is 17 amino acids. The CDR3 DNA follows: TGTGCCAGCAGTTTAGTTTTGGTCAGGGGGAGCACAGATACGCAGTATTTT. The encoded protein is CASSLVLVRGSTDTQYF.

The chain employs TRBV28 and TRBJ1-2; the D is unclear. CDR3 length: 14 amino acids. Trimming took off 2 bases at V and 9 bases at J, with 16 bases between the two ends. The germline gives CDR1 MDHEN, CDR2 SYDVKM. Here the CDR3 DNA reads TGTGCCAGCAGTTTAGGCGGGCCCATTATGCGCTACACCTTC. Translated, it gives CASSLGGPIMRYTF.